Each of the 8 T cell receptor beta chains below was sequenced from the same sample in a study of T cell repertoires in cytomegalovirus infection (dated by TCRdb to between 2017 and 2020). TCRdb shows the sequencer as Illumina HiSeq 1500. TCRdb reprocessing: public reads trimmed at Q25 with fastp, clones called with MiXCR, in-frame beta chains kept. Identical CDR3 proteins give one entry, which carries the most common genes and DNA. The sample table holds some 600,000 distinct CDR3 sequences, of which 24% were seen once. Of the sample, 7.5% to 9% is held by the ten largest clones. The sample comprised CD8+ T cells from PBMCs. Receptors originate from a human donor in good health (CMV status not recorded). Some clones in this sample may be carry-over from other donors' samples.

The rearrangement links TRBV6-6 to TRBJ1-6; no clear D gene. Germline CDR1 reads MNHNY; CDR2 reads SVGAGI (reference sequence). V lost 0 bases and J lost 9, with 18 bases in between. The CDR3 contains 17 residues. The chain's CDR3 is CASSYSLSTLSFSPLHF. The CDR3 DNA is TGTGCCAGCAGTTACTCATTATCGACGCTCTCTTTTTCACCCCTCCACTTT.

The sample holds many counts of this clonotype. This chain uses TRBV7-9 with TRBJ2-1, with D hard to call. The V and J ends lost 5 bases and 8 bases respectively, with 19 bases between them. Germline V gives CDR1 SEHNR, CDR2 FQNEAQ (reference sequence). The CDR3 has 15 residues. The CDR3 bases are TGTGCCAGCAGCACGGGTCACCAGTCTTTTGATGAGCAGTTCTTC. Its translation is CASSTGHQSFDEQFF.

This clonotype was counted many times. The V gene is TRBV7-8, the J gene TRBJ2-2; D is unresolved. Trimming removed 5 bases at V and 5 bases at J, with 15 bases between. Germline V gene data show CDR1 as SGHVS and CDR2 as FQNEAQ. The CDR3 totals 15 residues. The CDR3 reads CASSQRRASTGELFF. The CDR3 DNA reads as TGTGCCAGCAGCCAACGACGGGCAAGTACCGGGGAGCTGTTTTTT.

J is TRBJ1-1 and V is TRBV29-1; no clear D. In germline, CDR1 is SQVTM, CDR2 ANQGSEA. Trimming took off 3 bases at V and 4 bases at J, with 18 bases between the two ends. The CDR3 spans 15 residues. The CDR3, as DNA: TGCAGCGTTGACCCCCGGGAGAACCCCCGCACTGAAGCTTTCTTT. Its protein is CSVDPRENPRTEAFF.

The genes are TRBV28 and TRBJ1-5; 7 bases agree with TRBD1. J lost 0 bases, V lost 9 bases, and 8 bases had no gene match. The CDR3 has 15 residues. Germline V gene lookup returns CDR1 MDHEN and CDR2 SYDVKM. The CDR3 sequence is CASRQGTYSNQPQHF. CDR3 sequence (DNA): TGTGCCAGTCGACAGGGAACTTATAGCAATCAGCCCCAGCATTTT.

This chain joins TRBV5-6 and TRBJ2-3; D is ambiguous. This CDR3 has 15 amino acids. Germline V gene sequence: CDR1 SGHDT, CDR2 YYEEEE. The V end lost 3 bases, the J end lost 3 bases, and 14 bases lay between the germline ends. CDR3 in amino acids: CASSSNGYRTDTQYF. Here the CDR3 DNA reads TGTGCCAGCAGCTCGAATGGCTACCGGACAGATACGCAGTATTTT.

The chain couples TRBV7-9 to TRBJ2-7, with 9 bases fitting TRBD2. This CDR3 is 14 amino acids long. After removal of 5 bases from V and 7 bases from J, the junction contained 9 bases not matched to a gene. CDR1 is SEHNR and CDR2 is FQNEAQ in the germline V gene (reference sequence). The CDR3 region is CASSPGTSLKEQYF. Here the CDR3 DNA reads TGTGCCAGCAGCCCAGGGACTAGCCTGAAGGAGCAGTACTTC.

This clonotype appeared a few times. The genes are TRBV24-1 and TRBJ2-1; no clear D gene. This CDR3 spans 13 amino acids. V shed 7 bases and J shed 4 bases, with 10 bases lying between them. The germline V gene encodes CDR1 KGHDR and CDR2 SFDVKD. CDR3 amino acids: CATSPGAYNEQFF. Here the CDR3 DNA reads TGTGCCACCAGCCCTGGAGCTTACAATGAGCAGTTCTTC.